A single sample gave rise to the 10 T cell receptor beta chains below, sequenced in a study of T cell responses to AZD1222 COVID-19 vaccine (dated by TCRdb to the early 2020s). Read against the paper, the sample's time point label means: baseline before first vaccination. Libraries came from the immunoSEQ multiplex PCR assay. TCRdb obtained this table from immuneACCESS and retained in-frame rearrangements with V and J assigned. These tables miss some clones; where compared with another copy, unresolved V genes account for less than half of the shortfall, and the remainder is unexplained. In this sample the table shows around 120,000 clones, about 92% of which occur a single time. Of the sample, 11% to 15% is held by the ten largest clones. Sequenced material: peripheral blood, taken on day 0 of AZD1222 vaccination. The receptor source for this set is an adult in good health.

The chain joins TRBV5-1 to TRBJ1-3, with D tentatively TRBD1 (6 bases). This CDR3 spans 16 amino acids. V was pared by 3 bases and J by 0 bases, with 13 bases between. Germline V gene data show CDR1 as SGHRS and CDR2 as YFSETQ. CDR3 in DNA: TGCGCCAGCAGCTGGGGGGGCACTAGCTCTGGAAACACCATATATTTT. Amino acid sequence: CASSWGGTSSGNTIYF.

V gene TRBV4-3 combines with J gene TRBJ2-2; D unclear. Germline assignment: CDR1 LGHNA and CDR2 YSLEER. Deletions cut 0 bases from V and 8 bases from J, with 7 bases between. This CDR3 contains 13 residues. Here the CDR3 reads CASSQDEVGELFF. The CDR3 DNA reads as TGCGCCAGCAGCCAAGATGAGGTGGGGGAGCTGTTTTTT.

The chain recombines TRBV5-1 with TRBJ1-3; D is unclear. The germline gives CDR1 SGHRS, CDR2 YFSETQ. The CDR3 loop spans 16 amino acids. The V end lost 2 bases, the J end lost 2 bases, and 14 bases lay between the germline ends. The CDR3 region is CASSLGSAEAGNTIYF. The CDR3 region has the DNA TGCGCCAGCAGCTTAGGTAGTGCGGAAGCTGGAAACACCATATATTTT.

The chain combines TRBV7-9 with TRBJ1-3; D gene uncertain. Deletions cut 1 base from V and 0 bases from J, with 7 bases between. CDR1 is SEHNR and CDR2 is FQNEAQ in the germline V gene (reference sequence). This CDR3 has 15 amino acids. The CDR3 DNA follows: TGTGCCAGCAGCTTAGGCTCAGACTCTGGAAACACCATATATTTT. This sequence encodes CASSLGSDSGNTIYF.

Only a few counts were recorded for this clone. The chain uses TRBV9 and TRBJ2-7; D remains unclear. V was trimmed by 4 bases and J by 3 bases, leaving 14 bases between them. CDR1 is SGDLS and CDR2 is YYNGEE in the germline V gene. This CDR3 has 14 amino acids. The CDR3 is CASSPHESDYEQYF. As DNA, the CDR3 is TGTGCCAGCAGCCCCCACGAATCGGACTACGAGCAGTACTTC.

The chain has TRBV6-5 and TRBJ1-1; possible D gene TRBD1, 5 bases. CDR1 MNHEY and CDR2 SVGAGI come from the germline V gene. CDR3 length: 15 residues. V was shortened by 8 bases and J by 1 base, with 17 bases between the two germline ends. Here the CDR3 reads CASGDPGKKNTEAFF. The CDR3 bases are TGTGCCAGCGGGGACCCAGGAAAAAAGAACACTGAAGCTTTCTTT.

The rearrangement uses TRBV7-6 and TRBJ1-2; TRBD1 agrees at 10 bases. The CDR3 contains 16 residues. Unmatched junction bases numbered 4, after V lost 1 base and J lost 2 bases. The germline CDR1 and CDR2 sequences are SGHVS and FNYEAQ. CDR3 sequence reads: CASSLETGGLNYGYTF. CDR3 in DNA: TGTGCCAGCAGCTTAGAGACAGGGGGCCTAAACTATGGCTACACCTTC.

V usage is TRBV6-1 and J usage is TRBJ1-1; D is ambiguous. V gave up 3 bases and J gave up 1 base, with 6 bases separating them. This CDR3 spans 13 amino acids. Looked up from germline, CDR1 is MNHNS and CDR2 is SASEGT. The DNA of the CDR3 is TGTGCCAGCAGTGAGAGAGGGAACACTGAAGCTTTCTTT. Its translation: CASSERGNTEAFF.

The chain has TRBV7-9 and TRBJ1-3; D is ambiguous. From germline, CDR1 is SEHNR and CDR2 FQNEAQ (reference sequence). This CDR3 comprises 16 residues. Trimming took off 2 bases at V and 2 bases at J, with 13 bases between the two ends. DNA for the CDR3: TGTGCCAGCAGCTTACGCGAGACCGTGGCTGGAAACACCATATATTTT. This encodes CASSLRETVAGNTIYF.

CDR3 nucleotide sequence: TGTGCCAGCAGTGAAGGGACAGGGGTTGGCACTGAAGCTTTCTTT. This gives the protein CASSEGTGVGTEAFF. This rearrangement joins TRBV6-1 to TRBJ1-1, with TRBD1 matching 9 bases. J gave up 4 bases and V 1 base, and 4 bases lay outside the gene matches. In germline, CDR1 is MNHNS, CDR2 SASEGT. The CDR3 has 15 amino acids.